This is a list of T cell receptor beta chains from one sample in a study of control samples from healthy donors and cancer patients. Libraries were prepared by immunoSEQ multiplex PCR; TCRdb keeps only in-frame clonotypes and omits some of them. Seen here are about 160,000 clones, around nine tenths observed once, and the top ten hold around 12%. The sample consisted of blood. These receptors were collected from a man aged 25 to 40 in good health. CDR3s include the opening cysteine and the closing phenylalanine or tryptophan. D genes are given only for firm matches. Clone sizes are given selectively: once, few, many, or a class where the clone is expanded.

>TRBV2|13|TRBJ2-1|-|-
TGTGCCAGCAGTGCCTGGGAGCCGGCCAAGCAGTTCTTC
CASSAWEPAKQFF
>TRBV6-4|14|TRBJ2-1|TRBD1|-
TGTGCCAGCAGCCCCGGACAGGGCTTCAATGAGCAGTTCTTC
CASSPGQGFNEQFF
>TRBV5-4|12|TRBJ1-2|TRBD1|-
TGTGCCAGCAGCTTGGACAGGGGGTTCTACACCTTC
CASSLDRGFYTF
>TRBV10-3|15|TRBJ2-6|-|-
TGTGCCATCAGTGGGGCAGGGGCTGGGGCCAACGTCCTGACTTTC
CAISGAGAGANVLTF
>TRBV6-5|14|TRBJ2-7|-|-
TGTGCCAGCAGACCAGGGAACAGCTCCTACGAGCAGTACTTC
CASRPGNSSYEQYF
>TRBV5-6|17|TRBJ1-2|-|-
TGTGCCAGCAGCCCACCTTCCTACGGTAGGGGTGGATATGGCTACACCTTC
CASSPPSYGRGGYGYTF
>TRBV7-9|14|TRBJ1-2|-|-
TGTGCCAGCAGCCCCGATGGGGGGTCCTATGGCTACACCTTC
CASSPDGGSYGYTF
>TRBV18|15|TRBJ1-5|-|-
TGTGCCAGCTCACCACTCCCCACTAGCAATCAGCCCCAGCATTTT
CASSPLPTSNQPQHF
>TRBV3-1/TRBV3-2|11|TRBJ2-7|-|-
TGTGCCAGCAGCCACGGGTGGGAGCAGTACTTC
CASSHGWEQYF
>TRBV12-3/TRBV12-4|13|TRBJ1-6|-|once
TGTGCCAGCAGTTTAAAAGGGGATTCACCCCTCCACTTT
CASSLKGDSPLHF
>TRBV6-5|13|TRBJ1-5|-|-
TGTGCCAGCAGTCCGGGGTATCATCAGCCCCAGCATTTT
CASSPGYHQPQHF
>TRBV6-5|16|TRBJ2-7|-|-
TGTGCCAGCAGTTACCTAAAGAAAGGGATAGGGTACGAGCAGTACTTC
CASSYLKKGIGYEQYF
>TRBV12-3/TRBV12-4|13|TRBJ2-3|-|-
TGTGCCAGCAGTATGGGCCTTACAGATACGCAGTATTTT
CASSMGLTDTQYF
>TRBV2|11|TRBJ2-5|-|-
TGTGCCAGCAGATACCAAGAGACCCAGTACTTC
CASRYQETQYF
>TRBV7-9|14|TRBJ2-3|-|-
TGTGCCAGCAGCTTAACAAGGGGCGCAGATACGCAGTATTTT
CASSLTRGADTQYF
>TRBV7-9|12|TRBJ1-2|-|-
TGTGCCAGCAGCTTGGACGACAGGGGCTACACCTTC
CASSLDDRGYTF
>TRBV2|12|TRBJ2-7|-|-
TGTGCCAGCACGAACTCCTCCTACGAGCAGTACTTC
CASTNSSYEQYF
>TRBV28|15|TRBJ2-7|TRBD1|-
TGTGCCAGCAGTTTAGGGGCAGGGGGCCGCTACGAGCAGTACTTC
CASSLGAGGRYEQYF
>TRBV15|14|TRBJ2-1|-|-
TGTGCCACCGGAAAAGAGGGGGAGTACAATGAGCAGTTCTTC
CATGKEGEYNEQFF
>TRBV5-1|15|TRBJ1-1|-|-
TGCGCCAGCAGCGGCCTGGGACAATTGAACACTGAAGCTTTCTTT
CASSGLGQLNTEAFF
>TRBV6-6|16|TRBJ1-5|TRBD1|-
TGTGCCAGCAGCCCTGGACAGGGGGCACAAAACGGTCCCCAGCATTTT
CASSPGQGAQNGPQHF
>TRBV11-2|12|TRBJ2-7|-|-
TGTGCCAGCAGCGAACAGGGAGCCGAGCAGTACTTC
CASSEQGAEQYF
>TRBV28|17|TRBJ2-7|TRBD1|-
TGTGCCAGCAGTTTAAGGCTACCAGGGGGTACGGCCTACGAGCAGTACTTC
CASSLRLPGGTAYEQYF
>TRBV19|15|TRBJ2-3|TRBD1|-
TGTGCCAGTAGTCGGGGGACAGGTGCGTCAGATACGCAGTATTTT
CASSRGTGASDTQYF
>TRBV11-2|13|TRBJ2-2|-|-
TGTGCCAGCAGCTTAATAATCACCCGGGAGCTGTTTTTT
CASSLIITRELFF
>TRBV15|16|TRBJ2-5|TRBD2|once
TGTGCCACCAGCAGGACAACTAGCGTGGATGGAGAGACCCAGTACTTC
CATSRTTSVDGETQYF
>TRBV29-1|15|TRBJ2-1|-|-
TGCAGCGTTCACGCAAGGGGGAGCTCCTACAATGAGCAGTTCTTC
CSVHARGSSYNEQFF
>TRBV18|15|TRBJ2-5|TRBD2|-
TGTGCCAGCTCATCCCTAGCGGGGGGCCAAGAGACCCAGTACTTC
CASSSLAGGQETQYF
>TRBV28|18|TRBJ1-5|-|-
TGTGCCAGCGTGTCTCGGGACTGGGGTTACTTTAGCAATCAGCCCCAGCATTTT
CASVSRDWGYFSNQPQHF
>TRBV11-2|15|TRBJ1-1|-|-
TGTGCCAGCAGCTTTCAACCAGGGGCCTTCACTGAAGCTTTCTTT
CASSFQPGAFTEAFF
>TRBV13|14|TRBJ2-7|-|once
TGTGCCAGCAGCTTCTCCGCAGCCGCCTACGAGCAGTACTTC
CASSFSAAAYEQYF
>TRBV10-2|14|TRBJ1-5|-|once
TGCGCCAGCAGTGGGCAGGGTGGTGGTCAGCCCCAGCATTTT
CASSGQGGGQPQHF
>TRBV7-9|13|TRBJ1-1|-|-
TGTGCTGCATTAAGGCGTGAAAACACTGAAGCTTTCTTT
CAALRRENTEAFF
>TRBV11-3|15|TRBJ2-1|TRBD1|-
TGTGCCAGCAGCTTGGGGAGGACAGGGCGAAATGAGCAGTTCTTC
CASSLGRTGRNEQFF
>TRBV19|14|TRBJ2-3|TRBD1|-
TGTGCCATCCACCAACAGGGGGCCGGAGATACGCAGTATTTT
CAIHQQGAGDTQYF
>TRBV2|13|TRBJ2-3|-|-
TGTGCCAGCAGCGGACAGCCCACAGATACGCAGTATTTT
CASSGQPTDTQYF
>TRBV4-1|14|TRBJ2-3|-|-
TGCGCCAGCAGCCAGGAGGGGAGGACAGATACGCAGTATTTT
CASSQEGRTDTQYF
>TRBV5-1|15|TRBJ2-5|TRBD1|-
TGCGCCAGCAGTTTTGACAGGGGGATCGAAGAGACCCAGTACTTC
CASSFDRGIEETQYF
>TRBV7-2|16|TRBJ1-6|TRBD1|-
TGTGCCAGCAGCCTCTTACGGACAGGGGCAGGTTCACCCCTCCACTTT
CASSLLRTGAGSPLHF
>TRBV14|13|TRBJ1-2|-|few
TGTGCCAGCAGCCAATCAGATTGGACTGGCTACACCTTC
CASSQSDWTGYTF
>TRBV19|14|TRBJ1-1|-|-
TGTGCCAGTAGTATAAAAAGAGTGAACACTGAAGCTTTCTTT
CASSIKRVNTEAFF
>TRBV10-3|17|TRBJ2-7|-|-
TGTGCCATCAGTGCGCTGGGGGAGAGCCCCAAAGGTGACGAGCAGTACTTC
CAISALGESPKGDEQYF
>TRBV7-2|13|TRBJ2-2|TRBD1|-
TGTGCCAGCAGCCGAGACAGGGTCGGGGAGCTGTTTTTT
CASSRDRVGELFF
>TRBV6-1|14|TRBJ1-1|TRBD1|-
TGTGCCAGCAGTGACAAGGGGGCTAATACTGAAGCTTTCTTT
CASSDKGANTEAFF
>TRBV6-5|14|TRBJ1-1|-|-
TGTGCCAGCACGGCAGGTCCCCCGAACACTGAAGCTTTCTTT
CASTAGPPNTEAFF
>TRBV6-2/TRBV6-3|13|TRBJ1-1|-|-
TGTGCCAGCAGTGTTGGACAGATCACTGAAGCTTTCTTT
CASSVGQITEAFF
>TRBV2|17|TRBJ1-5|TRBD1|-
TGTGCCAGCAGTGAAACCGGGACAGGGAGGATAAATCAGCCCCAGCATTTT
CASSETGTGRINQPQHF
>TRBV3-1/TRBV3-2|19|TRBJ1-3|TRBD1|-
TGTGCCAGCAGCCCAAGGCCGGGACAGCGAAATCCCTCTGGAAACACCATATATTTT
CASSPRPGQRNPSGNTIYF
>TRBV6-5|15|TRBJ1-2|TRBD1|-
TGTGCCAGCATGGGCAACAGGGGGCGCGGCTATGGCTACACCTTC
CASMGNRGRGYGYTF
>TRBV12-3/TRBV12-4|13|TRBJ1-2|-|-
TGTGCCAGCAGTTCTCGGGACGGATTTGGCTACACCTTC
CASSSRDGFGYTF
>TRBV29-1|12|TRBJ1-1|-|-
TGCAGCGTTCAGCGGGGTTTGGCTGAAGCTTTCTTT
CSVQRGLAEAFF
>TRBV18|10|TRBJ1-1|-|-
TGTGCCAGCTCAGGGGCGGAAGCTTTCTTT
CASSGAEAFF